This entry lists 28 T cell receptor beta chains sequenced from one sample in a study of T-cell memory formation after mild COVID-19. Each CDR3 protein is one row after TCRdb ran MiXCR on the 5' RACE reads. The data show 200,000 to 250,000 distinct CDR3 sequences, roughly 9.4% seen once. The material sequenced was PBMCs or a T cell subset sorted from them (not recorded which). The receptors derive from a man aged 18 to 29 who had mild COVID-19 (a few samples of this study predate the infection). Cell type and time point are not known.

This chain links TRBV6-1 with TRBJ1-3; D is uncertain. Trimming stripped 2 bases from V and 3 bases from J, with 2 bases between. The CDR3 loop spans 12 amino acids. CDR1 is MNHNS and CDR2 is SASEGT in the germline V gene. CDR3 in amino acids: CASSEIGNTIYF. The CDR3 DNA follows: TGTGCCAGCAGTGAAATTGGAAACACCATATATTTT.

This chain joins TRBV7-2 and TRBJ1-1; unclear D gene. V lost 6 bases and J 0 bases, leaving 11 bases between the germline ends. The germline V gene has CDR1 SGHTA and CDR2 FQGNSA. This CDR3 has 14 amino acids. The CDR3 spells CASSPTPLNTEAFF. The CDR3 nucleotides are TGTGCCAGCAGTCCCACCCCGCTGAACACTGAAGCTTTCTTT.

The genes are TRBV4-3 and TRBJ2-7, with TRBD1 matching 9 bases. CDR1 LGHNA and CDR2 YSLEER come from the germline V gene. The J segment lost 6 bases and the V segment lost 3 bases, leaving 9 bases of the junction unmatched. This CDR3 is built from 15 residues. The CDR3 is CASSQTGQGDLEQYF. The CDR3 bases are TGCGCCAGCAGCCAGACGGGACAGGGAGATCTCGAGCAGTACTTC.

This chain uses TRBV7-3 with TRBJ2-2; 8 bases fit TRBD2. The CDR3 extends over 14 amino acids. The germline V gene encodes CDR1 SGHTA and CDR2 FQGTGA. V shed 5 bases, J shed 1 base, and the junction held 0 bases outside the gene matches. The CDR3 spells CASSTSGNTGELFF. In DNA, the CDR3 is TGTGCCAGCAGCACTAGCGGGAACACCGGGGAGCTGTTTTTT.

The chain links TRBV7-2 to TRBJ2-1, with TRBD2 identical over 10 bases. The germline gives CDR1 SGHTA, CDR2 FQGNSA. This CDR3 is 16 amino acids long. With V trimmed by 0 bases and J by 7 bases, 6 bases remained unmatched. CDR3 nucleotide sequence: TGTGCCAGCAGCTTAGCTAGCGGGGGGCGTTGGAATGAGCAGTTCTTC. Its translation: CASSLASGGRWNEQFF. Variable domain in full (rest from reference TRBV7-2 and TRBJ2-1): GAGVSQSPSNKVTEKGKDVELRCDPISGHTALYWYRQSLGQGLEFLIYFQGNSAPDKSGLPSDRFSAERTGGSVSTLTIQRTQQEDSAVYLCASSLASGGRWNEQFFGPGTRLTVL.

The table lists this clonotype with a few counts. This chain joins TRBV4-2 and TRBJ1-1; D is perhaps TRBD1 (6 bases). V gave up 0 bases and J gave up 1 base, with 9 bases separating them. The CDR3 is made up of 15 amino acids. Germline CDR1 reads LGHNA; CDR2 reads YNFKEQ. CDR3 amino acids: CASSQDQGRNTEAFF. CDR3 sequence (DNA): TGTGCCAGCAGCCAAGATCAGGGGAGGAACACTGAAGCTTTCTTT.

This clonotype was seen a handful of times. The chain is built from TRBV5-1 and TRBJ2-3; TRBD1 matches 8 bases. Per germline, CDR1 SGHRS and CDR2 YFSETQ. V dropped 0 bases and J dropped 6; count of bases not matched to a gene: 6. CDR3 length: 15 amino acids. The CDR3 loop is CASSLGTGGEDTQYF. The CDR3 nucleotides are TGCGCCAGCAGCTTGGGTACAGGGGGTGAGGATACGCAGTATTTT.

This clonotype was counted ten times or more. The J gene is TRBJ2-2, the V gene TRBV12-3 or TRBV12-4; tentatively, D is TRBD2 (6 bases). The CDR3 spans 15 residues. V was cut by 5 bases and J by 2 bases, with 12 bases left in between. Here the CDR3 DNA reads TGTGCCAGCAGTCTCTCTAGCGCCAACACCGGGGAGCTGTTTTTT. Translated, it gives CASSLSSANTGELFF.

This clonotype was found a few times. The chain is built from TRBV19 and TRBJ1-2; a possible D gene is TRBD1 (6 bases). Germline V lookup: CDR1 LNHDA, CDR2 SQIVND (reference sequence). Deletions cut 3 bases from V and 6 bases from J, with 14 bases between. CDR3 length: 14 residues. CDR3 region: CASSIGQRGDGYTF. The DNA for the CDR3 is TGTGCCAGTAGTATCGGACAGAGAGGTGATGGCTACACCTTC.

V and J are TRBV12-3 or TRBV12-4 and TRBJ1-1, with TRBD1 matching 7 bases. The CDR3 has 14 amino acids. Trimming removed 5 bases from V and 4 bases from J; junction bases left unmatched: 7. The DNA for the CDR3 is TGTGCCAGCAGTCCTACAGGGGCGCGCACTGAAGCTTTCTTT. It is translated as CASSPTGARTEAFF.

In this sample, this clonotype turned up a few times. The chain has TRBV7-3 and TRBJ1-1; D may be TRBD1 (6 bases). Trimming stripped 5 bases from V and 8 bases from J, with 15 bases between. The CDR3 consists of 13 residues. CDR1 is SGHTA and CDR2 is FQGTGA in the germline V gene. Here the CDR3 DNA reads TGTGCCAGCAGCCCTACAGGGACGGTGGAAGCTTTCTTT. This translates into CASSPTGTVEAFF.

This chain joins TRBV19 and TRBJ2-6; no clear D. V lost 3 bases to trimming and J lost 2 bases, with 8 bases between them. This CDR3 region has 15 residues. Germline V gives CDR1 LNHDA, CDR2 SQIVND (reference sequence). As DNA, the CDR3 is TGTGCCAGTAGTATTAAGTTCGCTGGGGCCAACGTCCTGACTTTC. Translated, it gives CASSIKFAGANVLTF.

In this sample, this clonotype turned up a few times. The CDR3 region has the DNA TGTGCCAGCAGCCAAGCGGTACAGGGAACCCAAGAGACCCAGTACTTC. Translated: CASSQAVQGTQETQYF. This rearrangement joins TRBV4-2 to TRBJ2-5; weak D call: TRBD1 (6 bases). There are 16 residues in the CDR3. Trimming removed 1 base at V and 1 base at J, with 13 bases between. Germline assignment: CDR1 LGHNA and CDR2 YNFKEQ.

This clonotype has a count of ten or more. The genes are TRBV2 and TRBJ2-3; 7 bases are shared with TRBD1. The germline V gene encodes CDR1 SNHLY and CDR2 FYNNEI. The V and J ends lost 6 bases and 2 bases, in that order; junction bases with no gene match: 5. The CDR3 length is 14 residues. The chain's CDR3 is CASRDREVTDTQYF. The CDR3 nucleotides read TGTGCCAGCAGAGACAGGGAAGTCACAGATACGCAGTATTTT.

This clonotype occurred a few times. The chain uses TRBV6-1 and TRBJ2-7, with 10 bases lining up with TRBD2. This CDR3 has 15 residues. V trimming: 8 bases; J trimming: 9 bases; junction bases outside the gene matches: 16. The germline V gene encodes CDR1 MNHNS and CDR2 SASEGT. The chain's CDR3 is CASEGSGGAGIWQYV. The CDR3 coding sequence is TGTGCCAGCGAGGGCAGCGGGGGGGCCGGTATTTGGCAGTACGTC.

The gene calls are TRBV11-2 and TRBJ2-1; either TRBD1 or TRBD2 may supply D (5 bases each). Trimming took off 4 bases at V and 9 bases at J, with 16 bases between the two ends. This CDR3 spans 14 amino acids. Germline CDR1 is SGHAT and CDR2 is FQNNGV. CDR3 sequence (DNA): TGTGCCAGCAGCTCGGTGAGGGGATCGGGTGAGCAGTTCTTC. Translating it yields CASSSVRGSGEQFF. Supplemented by reference TRBV11-2 and TRBJ2-1, the full variable domain reads EAGVAQSPRYKIIEKRQSVAFWCNPISGHATLYWYQQILGQGPKLLIQFQNNGVVDDSQLPKDRFSAERLKGVDSTLKIQPAKLEDSAVYLCASSSVRGSGEQFFGPGTRLTVL.

This clonotype was counted many times. The rearrangement links TRBV14 to TRBJ2-1, with 7 bases aligning to TRBD2. The CDR3 runs to 17 residues. Germline V gene data show CDR1 as SGHDN and CDR2 as FVKESK. V lost 5 bases and J lost 0; bases outside the gene matches: 10. The CDR3 region is CASSTYLGGGSYNEQFF. The CDR3 nucleotides read TGTGCCAGCAGCACCTATTTGGGCGGGGGCTCCTACAATGAGCAGTTCTTC.

The rearrangement links TRBV6-2 or TRBV6-3 to TRBJ2-5; D possibly uses TRBD1 or TRBD2 (5 bases each). Trimming stripped 4 bases from V and 5 bases from J, with 20 bases between. CDR1 MNHEY and CDR2 SVGEGT come from the germline V gene. The CDR3 runs 16 residues. Here the CDR3 reads CASSWQVGAPWETQYF. As DNA, the CDR3 is TGTGCCAGCAGTTGGCAGGTCGGGGCCCCTTGGGAGACCCAGTACTTC.

This clonotype was seen a handful of times. The rearrangement uses TRBV7-9 and TRBJ2-2; possible D gene TRBD2, 5 bases. V was clipped by 3 bases and J by 4 bases, with 21 bases between them. The germline CDR1 and CDR2 sequences are SEHNR and FQNEAQ (reference sequence). This CDR3 spans 18 amino acids. Written as DNA, the CDR3 is TGTGCCAGCAGCTTCCCCCACGCCGGGGATTTTCCCACCGGGGAGCTGTTTTTT. It codes for CASSFPHAGDFPTGELFF.

This clonotype was seen only a few times. The CDR3 bases are TGTGCCAGCAGCCGACGTTTAGGACTAGCGGGCCACAATGAGCAGTTCTTC. This encodes CASSRRLGLAGHNEQFF. V is TRBV3-1 and J is TRBJ2-1, with TRBD2 matching 11 bases. The germline V gene has CDR1 LGHDT and CDR2 YNNKEL (reference sequence). This CDR3 is built from 17 residues. J lost 5 bases, V lost 4 bases, and 10 bases had no gene match.

This clonotype has just a few counts. The chain is built from TRBV9 and TRBJ1-5; D may be TRBD1 (6 bases). The CDR3 spans 14 residues. Germline V lookup: CDR1 SGDLS, CDR2 YYNGEE. V was cut by 2 bases and J by 6 bases, with 12 bases left in between. As DNA, the CDR3 is TGTGCCAGCAGCGTTGCAGGGGAAGGTCAGCCCCAGCATTTT. This encodes CASSVAGEGQPQHF.

The rearrangement links TRBV18 to TRBJ1-4, with 9 bases lining up with TRBD1. Germline CDR1 KGHSH, CDR2 LQKENI. The CDR3 spans 15 residues. After removal of 2 bases from V and 7 bases from J, the junction contained 5 bases not matched to a gene. This CDR3 is CASSPFSDRGEKLFF. The DNA of the CDR3 is TGTGCCAGCTCACCATTTTCGGACAGGGGTGAAAAACTGTTTTTT.

This rearrangement joins TRBV29-1 to TRBJ2-5; 7 bases fit TRBD1. V lost 6 bases and J lost 5; bases outside the gene matches: 9. Per germline, CDR1 SQVTM and CDR2 ANQGSEA. CDR3 size: 13 residues. CDR3: CSVGRTGLETQYF. Written as DNA, the CDR3 is TGCAGCGTCGGGCGGACAGGCCTGGAGACCCAGTACTTC.

This clonotype was counted between two and nine times. The chain combines TRBV28 with TRBJ2-6; the D is unclear. Trimming left V 7 bases short and J 0 bases short, with 13 bases between. The CDR3 length is 16 residues. The germline CDR1 and CDR2 sequences are MDHEN and SYDVKM. CDR3 sequence reads: CASTEAQASGANVLTF. In nucleotides, the CDR3 is TGTGCCAGCACCGAGGCCCAGGCCTCTGGGGCCAACGTCCTGACTTTC. Full variable domain (outside the CDR3, taken from reference TRBV28 and TRBJ2-6): DVKVTQSSRYLVKRTGEKVFLECVQDMDHENMFWYRQDPGLGLRLIYFSYDVKMKEKGDIPEGYSVSREKKERFSLILESASTNQTSMYLCASTEAQASGANVLTFGAGSRLTVL.

V and J are TRBV7-9 and TRBJ2-5; 7 positions agree with TRBD2. J was trimmed by 1 base and V by 8 bases; bases with no gene match: 7. Looked up from germline, CDR1 is SEHNR and CDR2 is FQNEAQ (reference sequence). This CDR3 has 14 amino acids. DNA of the CDR3: TGTGCCAGCCTGCCCAGGGAGGGCCAAGAGACCCAGTACTTC. Protein sequence: CASLPREGQETQYF.

This clonotype showed up many times. The chain combines TRBV7-2 with TRBJ1-2; D uncertain. The CDR3 extends over 12 amino acids. Trimming stripped 8 bases from V and 4 bases from J, with 11 bases between. Germline V CDR1 and CDR2: SGHTA, FQGNSA. Here the CDR3 DNA reads TGTGCCAGCGCCTTGGGTGGCTATGGCTACACCTTC. It translates to CASALGGYGYTF.

Remarks on this clonotype: At one end, the junction sequence differs from germline, possibly due to a read error. The rearrangement joins TRBV4-1 to TRBJ1-1; tentative D call: TRBD1 (5 bases). Germline loops: CDR1 MGHRA, CDR2 YSYEKL. CDR3 length equals 12 residues. CDR3 DNA: TGCGCCAGCAGCTCCACGGACACTGGAGCTTTCTTT. Protein product: CASSSTDTGAFF.

The chain links TRBV27 to TRBJ1-1, with 7 bases fitting TRBD1. The CDR3 is 13 residues long. J gave up 3 bases and V 6 bases, and 4 bases lay outside the gene matches. The germline gives CDR1 MNHEY, CDR2 SMNVEV (reference sequence). CDR3 residues: CASRTGLDTEAFF. The CDR3 nucleotides read TGTGCCAGCAGGACAGGGCTGGACACTGAAGCTTTCTTT.